The next 20 T cell receptor beta chains were all read from a single sample in a study of beta chain features in type 1 diabetes. cDNA synthesis used the whole RNA isolate, giving expressed TCRB sequences. Libraries were prepared by immunoSEQ multiplex PCR; TCRdb keeps only in-frame clonotypes and omits some of them. The sample comprises 300,000 to 350,000 clones, approximately 14% of which are singletons, and about 6.6% rests with the top ten. The specimen sequenced was central memory CD4+ T cells from blood. The receptor source for this set is a young man in good health.

This clone occurred many times. This sequence joins TRBV7-9 and TRBJ2-7, with TRBD2 matching over 8 bases. CDR3 size: 14 residues. The ends lost 7 bases at V and 1 base at J; junction bases unmatched: 6. Germline-derived CDR1 and CDR2 are SEHNR and FQNEAQ (reference sequence). The CDR3 bases are TGTGCCAGCAACCCCGGGGGGGCGTCCTACGAGCAGTACTTC. Translation: CASNPGGASYEQYF. Looking up the rest from reference TRBV7-9 and TRBJ2-7 gives the full variable domain: DTGVSQNPRHKITKRGQNVTFRCDPISEHNRLYWYRQTLGQGPEFLTYFQNEAQLEKSRLLSDRFSAERPKGSFSTLEIQRTEQGDSAMYLCASNPGGASYEQYFGPGTRLTVT.

The rearrangement joins TRBV6-1 to TRBJ1-5, with D hard to call. The CDR3 is 13 residues long. The V gene's germline CDR1 is MNHNS and CDR2 SASEGT. V was trimmed by 4 bases and J by 4 bases, leaving 8 bases between them. CDR3 region: CASSGWRNQPQHF. The CDR3 DNA reads TGTGCCAGCAGTGGTTGGCGGAATCAGCCCCAGCATTTT.

In this sample, this clone turned up a few times. The rearrangement joins TRBV9 to TRBJ1-1, with D possibly TRBD1 on 6 matching bases. The CDR3 spans 13 residues. V lost 1 base to trimming and J lost 8 bases, with 12 bases between them. CDR1 and CDR2 from the germline V gene are SGDLS and YYNGEE. CDR3 in amino acids: CASSVQSGEEAFF. Written as DNA, the CDR3 is TGTGCCAGCAGCGTACAATCAGGGGAAGAAGCTTTCTTT.

The chain has TRBV11-3 and TRBJ1-2; D is possibly TRBD1 (6 bases). The CDR3 runs 12 residues. Germline-derived CDR1 and CDR2 are SGHNT and YENEEA. Trimming pared 5 bases from V and 8 bases from J, leaving 12 bases between. The CDR3 is CASSLPQGGYTF. The CDR3 DNA is TGTGCCAGCAGCCTCCCACAGGGAGGCTACACCTTC.

This chain joins TRBV4-3 and TRBJ1-4; no reliable D call. CDR3 length: 15 residues. The V gene's germline CDR1 is LGHNA and CDR2 YSLEER. V lost 1 base, J lost 0 bases, and 6 bases lay in between. CDR3 amino acids: CASSQAFSTNEKLFF. CDR3 nucleotide sequence: TGCGCCAGCAGCCAAGCTTTCTCAACTAATGAAAAACTGTTTTTT.

This clone was observed a handful of times. V is TRBV6-5 and J is TRBJ2-7; D gene unclear. Trimming left V 4 bases short and J 6 bases short, with 16 bases between. This CDR3 comprises 14 residues. Looked up from germline, CDR1 is MNHEY and CDR2 is SVGAGI. The CDR3 spells CASSSWTLPGEQYF. The CDR3 bases are TGTGCCAGCAGTTCCTGGACCCTCCCGGGCGAGCAGTACTTC.

This clone was counted a few times. The rearrangement links TRBV4-3 to TRBJ2-2; a weak D match, TRBD1 (6 bases). Germline lookup yields CDR1 LGHNA and CDR2 YSLEER. CDR3 size: 14 residues. The V gene lost 2 bases and the J gene lost 7 bases, with 11 bases spanning the gap. The CDR3 spells CASSQYRVGGELFF. The DNA for the CDR3 is TGCGCCAGCAGCCAATACAGGGTAGGCGGGGAGCTGTTTTTT.

This clone has just a few counts. The rearrangement joins TRBV7-3 to TRBJ2-7; 7 nucleotides match TRBD2. Trimming at V came to 5 bases and at J to 3 bases, leaving 4 bases not matched to a gene. The CDR3 covers 13 residues. Germline-derived CDR1 and CDR2 are SGHTA and FQGTGA. Here the CDR3 reads CASSRTSFYEQYF. The CDR3 DNA sequence: TGTGCCAGCAGCCGGACTAGTTTCTACGAGCAGTACTTC. The whole variable domain, filled in from reference TRBV7-3 and TRBJ2-7, reads GAGVSQTPSNKVTEKGKYVELRCDPISGHTALYWYRQSLGQGPEFLIYFQGTGAADDSGLPNDRFFAVRPEGSVSTLKIQRTERGDSAVYLCASSRTSFYEQYFGPGTRLTVT.

The table lists this clone with many counts. This chain links TRBV28 with TRBJ2-1; D gene uncertain. This CDR3 contains 13 residues. Between the trimmed V and J ends, which lost 7 bases and 5 bases, there was a span of 12 bases. The V gene's germline CDR1 is MDHEN and CDR2 SYDVKM. The CDR3 coding sequence is TGTGCCAGCAATCCGACCAAGAACAATGAGCAGTTCTTC. Its protein product is CASNPTKNNEQFF. The complete variable domain, with remaining parts taken from reference TRBV28 and TRBJ2-1, reads DVKVTQSSRYLVKRTGEKVFLECVQDMDHENMFWYRQDPGLGLRLIYFSYDVKMKEKGDIPEGYSVSREKKERFSLILESASTNQTSMYLCASNPTKNNEQFFGPGTRLTVL.

The chain links TRBV11-2 to TRBJ2-1, with a tentative D call TRBD2 (7 bases). The germline V and J ends were trimmed by 1 base and 7 bases, with 11 bases remaining between them. The CDR3 runs 14 residues. From germline, CDR1 is SGHAT and CDR2 FQNNGV. Here the CDR3 reads CASSLGGGANEQFF. The CDR3 nucleotides are TGTGCCAGCAGCTTAGGTGGGGGGGCTAATGAGCAGTTCTTC. Drawing the rest from reference TRBV11-2 and TRBJ2-1, the complete variable domain is EAGVAQSPRYKIIEKRQSVAFWCNPISGHATLYWYQQILGQGPKLLIQFQNNGVVDDSQLPKDRFSAERLKGVDSTLKIQPAKLEDSAVYLCASSLGGGANEQFFGPGTRLTVL.

V is TRBV13 and J is TRBJ1-6, with a weak D call TRBD1 (5 bases). Between the trimmed V and J ends, which lost 2 bases and 1 base, there was a span of 6 bases. Germline loops: CDR1 PRHDT, CDR2 FYEKMQ (reference sequence). The CDR3 extends over 15 amino acids. CDR3 DNA: TGTGCCAGCAGCTTAAGGGGTTCCTATAATTCACCCCTCCACTTT. Residues: CASSLRGSYNSPLHF.

The chain uses TRBV6-6 and TRBJ2-7; D is undetermined. The CDR3 spans 12 residues. The ends were cut back, 6 bases at V and 6 bases at J, with 12 bases in the middle. The germline CDR1 and CDR2 sequences are MNHNY and SVGAGI (reference sequence). The CDR3 protein is CASSPSPGEQYF. The CDR3 coding sequence is TGTGCCAGCAGCCCCTCCCCGGGCGAGCAGTACTTC.

This clone was counted ten times or more. The chain uses TRBV18 and TRBJ1-1; D is ambiguous. The germline V gene has CDR1 KGHSH and CDR2 LQKENI. Trimming cost V 4 bases and J 0 bases, with 9 bases left between them. The CDR3 loop spans 14 amino acids. The CDR3 sequence: CASSQWSLNTEAFF. The DNA of the CDR3 is TGTGCCAGCTCACAATGGAGCCTGAACACTGAAGCTTTCTTT.

The V gene is TRBV7-9, the J gene TRBJ2-2; 9 bases match TRBD2. This CDR3 contains 18 residues. Per the germline V gene, CDR1 is SEHNR and CDR2 is FQNEAQ (reference sequence). V was pared by 0 bases and J by 6 bases, with 11 bases of the junction left unmatched. CDR3 region: CASSLALFSGRPPGELFF. CDR3 sequence (DNA): TGTGCCAGCAGCTTAGCGTTATTTAGCGGGAGACCACCCGGGGAGCTGTTTTTT.

This clone came up a few times. This rearrangement joins TRBV4-2 to TRBJ1-4; D may be TRBD1 (6 bases). From germline, CDR1 is LGHNA and CDR2 YNFKEQ. Trimming removed 3 bases from V and 8 bases from J, with 19 bases in between. The CDR3 spans 16 residues. CDR3: CASSHDYRAGKEKLFF. In nucleotides, the CDR3 is TGTGCCAGCAGCCACGACTACAGGGCGGGGAAGGAAAAACTGTTTTTT.

This clone showed up just a few times. V usage is TRBV14 and J usage is TRBJ2-2; weak D call: TRBD2 (6 bases). Germline V gene lookup returns CDR1 SGHDN and CDR2 FVKESK. The CDR3 length is 16 residues. The V gene lost 4 bases and the J gene lost 2 bases, with 14 bases spanning the gap. The DNA for the CDR3 is TGTGCCAGCAGCCCGCGGGGCGGGCACAACACCGGGGAGCTGTTTTTT. Its translation is CASSPRGGHNTGELFF. Looking up the rest from reference TRBV14 and TRBJ2-2 gives the full variable domain: EAGVTQFPSHSVIEKGQTVTLRCDPISGHDNLYWYRRVMGKEIKFLLHFVKESKQDESGMPNNRFLAERTGGTYSTLKVQPAELEDSGVYFCASSPRGGHNTGELFFGEGSRLTVL.

This chain uses TRBV5-8 with TRBJ1-2; a weak D match, TRBD1 (6 bases). Germline assignment: CDR1 SGHTS and CDR2 YDEGEE. V dropped 4 bases and J dropped 6 bases, with 16 bases sitting between them. The length of the CDR3 is 14 residues. The CDR3 region is CASSPQGGSHGYTF. The CDR3 coding sequence is TGTGCCAGCAGCCCACAGGGCGGTTCGCATGGCTACACCTTC. Looking up the rest from reference TRBV5-8 and TRBJ1-2 gives the full variable domain: EAGVTQSPTHLIKTRGQQATLRCSPISGHTSVYWYQQALGLGLQFLLWYDEGEERNRGNFPPRFSGRQFPNYSSELNVNALELEDSALYLCASSPQGGSHGYTFGSGTRLTVV.

This chain links TRBV27 with TRBJ1-2; TRBD1 might be the D (5 bases). The CDR3 loop spans 12 amino acids. Trimming stripped 6 bases from V and 7 bases from J, with 12 bases between. CDR1 and CDR2 (germline): MNHEY, SMNVEV (reference sequence). CDR3 nucleotide sequence: TGTGCCAGCAGCGAAACAGGTGCTGGCTACACCTTC. Translation gives CASSETGAGYTF.

The CDR3 here is CASSTSGSGTGELFF. The CDR3, as DNA: TGTGCCAGCAGCACGAGCGGGAGTGGAACCGGGGAGCTGTTTTTT. V is TRBV5-4 and J is TRBJ2-2; TRBD2 matches at 8 bases. V gave up 4 bases and J gave up 5 bases; unmatched junction bases: 7. This CDR3 is built from 15 residues. Looked up from germline, CDR1 is SGHNT and CDR2 is YYREEE (reference sequence).

This chain joins TRBV2 and TRBJ2-5; D uncertain. The CDR3 contains 14 residues. The germline gives CDR1 SNHLY, CDR2 FYNNEI. V lost 4 bases to trimming and J lost 2 bases, with 11 bases between them. CDR3 DNA sequence: TGTGCCAGCAGTGTTTCCGAGTATCAAGAGACCCAGTACTTC. Amino acid sequence: CASSVSEYQETQYF.